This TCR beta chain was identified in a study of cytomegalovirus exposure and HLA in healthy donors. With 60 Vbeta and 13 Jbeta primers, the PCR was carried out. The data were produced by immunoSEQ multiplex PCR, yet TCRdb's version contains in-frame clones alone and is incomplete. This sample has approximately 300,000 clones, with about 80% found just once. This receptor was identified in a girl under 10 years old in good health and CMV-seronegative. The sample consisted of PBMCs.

This chain's CDR3 is CASSEVSRGAHGYTF. In nucleotides, the CDR3 is TGTGCCAGCAGTGAAGTTTCGCGGGGGGCTCATGGCTACACCTTC. This sequence joins TRBV2 and TRBJ1-2; D might be TRBD1 (6 bases). This CDR3 is 15 amino acids long. The V end was cut by 1 base, the J end by 6 bases, with 15 bases between. Germline V gene sequence: CDR1 SNHLY, CDR2 FYNNEI.